This T cell receptor (beta chain) appears in the sequencing data of a study of T cells in Graves' hyperthyroidism and ophthalmopathy. Amplified TCR beta CDR3 regions came from RNA transcripts. The HTBI primer set was used in a first-round RT-PCR of the TCR CDR3. From the multiplex PCR reads, TCRdb called clonotypes with MiXCR, one entry per CDR3 protein. The profile shows over 250,000 distinct CDR3 sequences, approximately 17% of them singletons. This clonotype showed up many times. The antigen remains unidentified. Study results and limitations: Most thyroid clonotypes expanded above 0.001 appeared in blood too. Before onset, ophthalmopathy was predicted by the model a median around 6 months earlier.

Ophthalmopathy patients all had a Clinical Activity Score of at least 3, a NOSPECS grade of at least 4 and disease under 3 months old. Lactation, pregnancy, other autoimmune disease or uncontrolled infection excluded patients. The sequence was collected from a woman aged 55-69 years with Graves' ophthalmopathy. The material sequenced was blood.

CDR3 sequence reads: CASSTLQGFQETQYF. In DNA form, the CDR3 reads TGTGCCAGCAGTACCCTACAGGGATTCCAAGAGACCCAGTACTTC. This chain links TRBV7-9 with TRBJ2-5; tentative D call: TRBD1 (6 bases). The CDR3 length is 15 residues. CDR1 is SEHNR and CDR2 is FQNEAQ in the germline V gene (reference sequence). V was shortened by 6 bases and J by 1 base, with 15 bases between the two germline ends. Full variable domain (outside the CDR3, taken from reference TRBV7-9 and TRBJ2-5): DTGVSQNPRHKITKRGQNVTFRCDPISEHNRLYWYRQTLGQGPEFLTYFQNEAQLEKSRLLSDRFSAERPKGSFSTLEIQRTEQGDSAMYLCASSTLQGFQETQYFGPGTRLLVL.